These 28 T cell receptor beta chains were all obtained from the same sample, sequenced in a study of blood T cells in healthy people across ages. Through a sample-barcoded 5' primer and a J-beta primer mix, a second PCR was run for roughly 6 to 12 cycles. TCRdb recomputed calls from the 5' RACE reads with MiXCR, one row per CDR3 protein. The sample holds about 1.1 million distinct CDR3 sequences; 35% to 45% are singletons and the top ten take less than 15%. The sequencing input was blood. The receptors come from a man aged 18 to 29 in good health.

This clonotype showed up just a few times. This sequence joins TRBV25-1 and TRBJ1-2; D not certain. Trimming left V 7 bases short and J 8 bases short, with 23 bases between. CDR1 is MGHDK, CDR2 SYGVNS, per germline. The CDR3 is made up of 15 amino acids. The CDR3 is CASTESSTMGGGYTF. The CDR3, as DNA: TGTGCCAGCACCGAATCTTCCACTATGGGTGGAGGCTACACCTTC.

This chain links TRBV10-3 with TRBJ1-2; D is possibly TRBD1 (6 bases). There are 15 residues in the CDR3. Germline V gene data show CDR1 as ENHRY and CDR2 as SYGVKD. Trimming took 0 bases from V and 8 from J, leaving 16 bases between them. CDR3 sequence reads: CAISESPTGSGGYTF. The CDR3 coding sequence is TGTGCCATCAGTGAGTCGCCCACAGGGTCTGGCGGCTACACCTTC.

This clonotype was recorded many times. V usage is TRBV4-1 and J usage is TRBJ2-1, with TRBD1 matching over 7 bases. Germline V gene data show CDR1 as MGHRA and CDR2 as YSYEKL. Unmatched junction bases numbered 8, after V lost 1 base and J lost 2 bases. This CDR3 comprises 17 residues. As DNA, the CDR3 is TGCGCCAGCAGCCAAGTTGGACTCAGGGGGACCTACAATGAGCAGTTCTTC. Protein product: CASSQVGLRGTYNEQFF.

The chain is built from TRBV28 and TRBJ2-7; D is unresolved. The CDR3 runs 13 residues. CDR1 and CDR2 (germline): MDHEN, SYDVKM. V dropped 6 bases and J dropped 2 bases, with 11 bases sitting between them. CDR3 loop: CASSQRQTYEQYF. The CDR3 DNA reads as TGTGCCAGCAGCCAGCGCCAGACCTACGAGCAGTACTTC.

The chain couples TRBV6-2 or TRBV6-3 to TRBJ1-6, with D perhaps TRBD1 (5 bases). V was pared by 5 bases and J by 11 bases, with 16 bases between. The CDR3 covers 14 residues. Germline V lookup: CDR1 MNHEY, CDR2 SVGEGT. CDR3 sequence (DNA): TGTGCCAGCAGTCCACGAGCCGGGGGGACACCCCTCCACTTT. As protein: CASSPRAGGTPLHF.

This clonotype was counted between two and nine times. The chain joins TRBV10-2 to TRBJ1-1; 7 positions match TRBD1. Losses at the gene ends were 3 bases for V and 11 bases for J; bases not matched to a gene: 9. This CDR3 contains 13 residues. Germline V gene sequence: CDR1 WSHSY, CDR2 SAAADI. The CDR3 loop is CASSDGTVHAAFF. Written as DNA, the CDR3 is TGCGCCAGCAGTGATGGGACAGTCCATGCGGCTTTCTTT.

J is TRBJ2-1 and V is TRBV6-6; perhaps TRBD2 as D (7 bases). The ends were cut back, 7 bases at V and 5 bases at J, with 18 bases in the middle. The CDR3 sequence is 15 residues long. Germline V gene lookup returns CDR1 MNHNY and CDR2 SVGAGI (reference sequence). DNA of the CDR3: TGTGCCAGCAATCGCCGCCGGGGGGCTGACAATGAGCAGTTCTTC. This gives the protein CASNRRRGADNEQFF.

This clonotype appeared once. The chain employs TRBV5-1 and TRBJ2-2, with TRBD2 matching over 9 bases. CDR1 SGHRS and CDR2 YFSETQ come from the germline V gene. Trimming removed 1 base from V and 5 bases from J; junction bases left unmatched: 3. This CDR3 is built from 15 residues. The CDR3 DNA sequence: TGCGCCAGCAGCTTGCCCAGCGGGGGGACCGGGGAGCTGTTTTTT. As protein: CASSLPSGGTGELFF.

Of note for this clonotype: Since a much larger clone is just one base distant, this may be a read error. V is TRBV29-1 and J is TRBJ1-5; D is unresolved. CDR1 is SQVTM and CDR2 is ANQGSEA in the germline V gene. CDR3 size: 14 residues. Trimming removed 5 bases from V and 5 bases from J, with 16 bases in between. For the CDR3, the DNA is TGCAGCGTTTCCTTTGCGGCTGAGTATCAGCCCCAGCATTTT. It specifies CSVSFAAEYQPQHF.

This clonotype has only a few counts. This sequence joins TRBV7-2 and TRBJ2-1, with D unclear. This CDR3 has 14 amino acids. With 2 bases removed from V and 10 bases from J, the gap between germline ends came to 15 bases. The germline CDR1 and CDR2 sequences are SGHTA and FQGNSA. For the CDR3, the DNA is TGTGCCAGCAGCTTAAGTCTGATGGCTGGCGAGCAGTTCTTC. It translates to CASSLSLMAGEQFF.

This clonotype appeared a few times. The rearrangement uses TRBV20-1 and TRBJ1-2; a weak D match, TRBD1 (6 bases). Germline-derived CDR1 and CDR2 are DFQATT and SNEGSKA (reference sequence). The CDR3 length is 14 residues. The V end lost 0 bases, the J end lost 5 bases, and 13 bases lay between the germline ends. The CDR3 nucleotides read TGCAGTGCTAGAGATCCACAGGGAGGGTATGGCTACACCTTC. It is translated as CSARDPQGGYGYTF.

V is TRBV27 and J is TRBJ2-7; 9 positions agree with TRBD1. The CDR3 length is 15 residues. Trimming took 5 bases from V and 2 from J; bases not matched to a gene: 7. Germline lookup yields CDR1 MNHEY and CDR2 SMNVEV (reference sequence). The CDR3 spells CASSLRQGVTYEQYF. DNA for the CDR3: TGTGCCAGCAGTCTCCGACAGGGGGTCACCTACGAGCAGTACTTC.

In DNA, the CDR3 is TGTGCCAGCAGGACAGGGGGCAACTACAATGAGCAGTTCTTC. Protein product: CASRTGGNYNEQFF. The rearrangement uses TRBV6-2 or TRBV6-3 and TRBJ2-1, with 10 bases matching TRBD1. Germline V CDR1 and CDR2: MNHEY, SVGEGT. The CDR3 runs 14 residues. The V segment lost 6 bases and the J segment 3 bases; nucleotides outside the gene matches: 2.

On this clonotype: A read error may account for a junction end that differs from germline. The chain employs TRBV20-1 and TRBJ1-4, with 7 bases aligning to TRBD1. In germline, CDR1 is DFQATT, CDR2 SNEGSKA (reference sequence). The CDR3 has 13 residues. The chain's CDR3 is CSATTGLNEELFF. CDR3 sequence (DNA): TGCAGTGCCACGACAGGGTTAAATGAAGAACTGTTTTTT.

This clonotype was detected a few times. The genes are TRBV14 and TRBJ2-5; D unresolved. The germline V and J ends were trimmed by 2 bases and 2 bases, with 6 bases remaining between them. This CDR3 is 13 amino acids long. Germline values: CDR1 SGHDN, CDR2 FVKESK. CDR3 loop: CASSQNLQETQYF. Written as DNA, the CDR3 is TGTGCCAGCAGCCAAAATCTACAAGAGACCCAGTACTTC.

The rearrangement uses TRBV12-3 or TRBV12-4 and TRBJ1-1; D is undetermined. The CDR3 is 13 amino acids. V dropped 5 bases and J dropped 8 bases, with 15 bases sitting between them. CDR3 amino acids: CASSRQVETEAFF. The CDR3 region has the DNA TGTGCCAGCAGTCGGCAGGTGGAGACCGAAGCTTTCTTT.

This clonotype has a handful of counts. This chain uses TRBV20-1 with TRBJ1-2; D perhaps matches TRBD1 (6 bases). The germline V and J ends were trimmed by 3 bases and 6 bases, with 17 bases remaining between them. Germline lookup yields CDR1 DFQATT and CDR2 SNEGSKA (reference sequence). CDR3 length: 14 amino acids. The CDR3 sequence: CSASPSLQGNGYTF. Written as DNA, the CDR3 is TGCAGTGCTAGTCCCTCTCTACAGGGAAATGGCTACACCTTC.

Details on this clonotype: A read error is possible here, since a much larger clone lies one base away. V and J are TRBV29-1 and TRBJ2-3; D possibly matches TRBD1 or TRBD2 (5 bases each). The CDR3 contains 12 residues. Germline V gene data show CDR1 as SQVTM and CDR2 as ANQGSEA. The V end was cut by 7 bases, the J end by 4 bases, with 12 bases between. CDR3 protein: CSAGQGADTQYF. CDR3 DNA sequence: TGCAGCGCTGGCCAGGGAGCAGATACGCAGTATTTT.

The rearrangement links TRBV5-1 to TRBJ1-3, with D unclear. The germline V and J ends were trimmed by 4 bases and 3 bases, with 14 bases remaining between them. Germline V lookup: CDR1 SGHRS, CDR2 YFSETQ. The CDR3 length is 15 residues. CDR3 loop: CASSPDGGYGNTIYF. Written as DNA, the CDR3 is TGCGCCAGCAGCCCAGACGGCGGTTATGGAAACACCATATATTTT.

Note on this clonotype: Germline is not matched at one junction end, which may reflect a read error. V gene TRBV5-1 combines with J gene TRBJ2-7, with unresolved D. Germline CDR1 is SGHRS and CDR2 is YFSETQ. The CDR3 runs to 14 residues. This CDR3 reads CASSLGPASDEQYF. The CDR3 DNA is TGCGCCAGCAGCTTGGGACCGGCCTCCGACGAGCAGTACTTC. Drawing the rest from reference TRBV5-1 and TRBJ2-7, the complete variable domain is KAGVTQTPRYLIKTRGQQVTLSCSPISGHRSVSWYQQTPGQGLQFLFEYFSETQRNKGNFPGRFSGRQFSNSRSEMNVSTLELGDSALYLCASSLGPASDEQYFGPGTRLTVT.

The genes are TRBV29-1 and TRBJ2-3; 8 bases are a match to TRBD1. The junction had 5 bases not matched to a gene; V was cut back by 5 bases and J by 1 base. Germline V CDR1 and CDR2: SQVTM, ANQGSEA. This CDR3 has 14 residues. As DNA, the CDR3 is TGCAGCGTTCAGACAGGGGACCGCACAGATACGCAGTATTTT. Its protein product is CSVQTGDRTDTQYF.

Written as DNA, the CDR3 is TGCAGTGTTGGCAGGGGGCGAGGAAAACTGTTTTTT. Its protein product is CSVGRGRGKLFF. J is TRBJ1-4 and V is TRBV20-1, with 8 positions matching TRBD1. Germline V gives CDR1 DFQATT, CDR2 SNEGSKA (reference sequence). The length of the CDR3 is 12 residues. V lost 7 bases, J lost 10 bases, and 8 bases stayed unmatched.

The chain employs TRBV4-1 and TRBJ1-1; D remains ambiguous. The CDR3 has 13 residues. CDR1 is MGHRA, CDR2 YSYEKL, per germline. V lost 1 base to trimming and J lost 6 bases, with 9 bases between them. The CDR3 DNA reads as TGCGCCAGCAGCCAAGTTCGCGTTGCTGAAGCTTTCTTT. Translation gives CASSQVRVAEAFF.

The rearrangement joins TRBV7-9 to TRBJ1-2; 10 bases map to TRBD1. J was trimmed by 4 bases and V by 1 base; bases with no gene match: 6. Germline CDR1 SEHNR, CDR2 FQNEAQ (reference sequence). The length of the CDR3 is 16 residues. CDR3 DNA sequence: TGTGCCAGCAGCTTAGGTGGGACAGGGGAATTCTATGGCTACACCTTC. Residues: CASSLGGTGEFYGYTF.

The chain joins TRBV5-1 to TRBJ2-3; 13 bases are shared with TRBD2. This CDR3 is 17 amino acids long. The germline V gene has CDR1 SGHRS and CDR2 YFSETQ. Trimming at V came to 4 bases and at J to 1 base, leaving 6 bases not matched to a gene. DNA for the CDR3: TGCGCCAGCAGCGAGGGACTAGCGGGAACACGCACAGATACGCAGTATTTT. It is translated as CASSEGLAGTRTDTQYF.

As to this clonotype: The junction shows a germline mismatch at one end, possibly a read error. The chain has TRBV5-1 and TRBJ2-7; 12 nucleotides match TRBD2. The J call could be wrong; TRBJ2-5 is a better fit for the DNA end. The CDR3 is 16 amino acids. Germline V gene lookup returns CDR1 SGHRS and CDR2 YFSETQ. CDR3 in amino acids: CAGSSGLAGNQETQYF. The CDR3 region has the DNA TGCGCCGGCAGCTCTGGACTAGCGGGGAATCAAGAGACCCAGTACTTC.

This clonotype was recorded many times. The rearrangement links TRBV29-1 to TRBJ2-5, with D perhaps matching TRBD1 (5 bases). Trimming took 7 bases from V and 3 from J, leaving 15 bases between them. Germline loops: CDR1 SQVTM, CDR2 ANQGSEA. The CDR3 has 13 residues. CDR3 loop: CSAQGASKETQYF. CDR3 bases: TGCAGCGCCCAAGGGGCCAGTAAAGAGACCCAGTACTTC.

J is TRBJ1-2 and V is TRBV9, with a possible D match to TRBD1 (5 bases). Between the trimmed V and J ends, which lost 4 bases and 4 bases, there was a span of 14 bases. This CDR3 has 14 amino acids. Germline V gene lookup returns CDR1 SGDLS and CDR2 YYNGEE. CDR3 sequence (DNA): TGTGCCAGCAGCACCGGGGGTGCACCCTATGGCTACACCTTC. Its translation is CASSTGGAPYGYTF.